This T cell receptor (beta chain) comes out of a study of control samples from healthy donors and cancer patients. TCRdb keeps only in-frame clones here, not all; method: immunoSEQ multiplex PCR. The sample carries over 100,000 clones, over 75% recorded once. The sample consisted of blood. The origin of this receptor is a man aged 50 to 59 in good health.

The CDR3, as DNA: TGTGCCAGCCGAGGTCGGACTCGGGACATGGGCTACACCTTC. This encodes CASRGRTRDMGYTF. The chain links TRBV7-2 to TRBJ1-2; the D gene is possibly TRBD1 (6 bases). CDR3 length: 14 amino acids. CDR1 and CDR2 (germline): SGHTA, FQGNSA. Trimming cost V 8 bases and J 8 bases, with 21 bases left between them.